The text below deals with one TCR beta chain. Trimming took 5 bases from V and 4 from J; bases not matched to a gene: 6. CDR3 length equals 14 residues. Germline V lookup: CDR1 SGHNT, CDR2 YENEEA. The sample comes from a study of long-term antiretroviral therapy in people with HIV. Everyone in the study who had HIV was treated in the United States. Sequencing relied on immunoSEQ assay v3.0, run at survey level. The method was immunoSEQ multiplex PCR; TCRdb's version includes in-frame clones alone and lacks a portion of them. The sample contains roughly 19,000 clones, under 90% of which appear only once.

This TCR derives from a man aged 35 to 55 with HIV. The specimen comprised unsorted PBMCs, sampled 2.3 to 2.5 years after starting antiretroviral therapy. The chain uses TRBV11-3 and TRBJ1-1; 8 bases fit TRBD1. The CDR3 region has the DNA TGTGCCAGCAGCGCCGACAGGGGAAGCACTGAAGCTTTCTTT. Protein product: CASSADRGSTEAFF.